This T cell receptor beta chain originates from a study of CXCR3-negative and CXCR3-positive naive CD8 T cells. Study findings and constraints: More hydrophobic TRB CDR3s occurred in CXCR3-positive than in CXCR3-negative naive cells.

Through 5' RACE with UMI labels, the TRB cDNA libraries were prepared. TCRdb reprocessed the 5' RACE reads and keeps a single row for each CDR3 protein, giving no DNA. The sample's table shows 120,000 or so distinct CDR3 sequences. Triplicate sorts, 300,000 cells apiece, were made for each CD8+ T cell subset. Naive cells were sorted as CD45RO-, CCR7+, CD27+ and CD95-. Turning to this clonotype: The antigen remains undetermined.

The CDR3 totals 12 residues. The germline V gene has CDR1 SQVTM and CDR2 ANQGSEA. This TCR came from a human donor in good health. Some clones in this sample may be carry-over from other donors' samples. The V and J genes are TRBV29-1 and TRBJ1-1; with no DNA, the TCRdb D assignment of TRBD1 cannot be verified. Sequencing used naive CXCR3+ CD8+ T cells from blood. Subset described: CD45RO-CCR7+CD27+CD95- naive CD8+ T cells expressing CXCR3 (TNR3+). CDR3 protein: CSAEEGGAEAFF.